A single sample gave rise to the 17 T cell receptor beta chains below, sequenced in a study of T cell changes during pregnancy in multiple sclerosis (dated 2019 in TCRdb). Libraries were prepared through the immunoSEQ multiplex PCR assay. Not all clones reach the TCRdb copy of this immuneACCESS table, which keeps in-frame sequences only. Checked studies attribute under half of the gap to unresolved V genes and leave the rest unexplained. The sample records approximately 37,000 clones, roughly 89% of which are singletons. The top ten clones comprise 1.2% of the sample. The sample consisted of CD4+ T cells from peripheral blood mononuclear cells, taken in the first trimester of pregnancy. These TCRs come from a female donor with multiple sclerosis, enrolled in a pregnancy study.

V and J are TRBV2 and TRBJ2-1, with D possibly TRBD1 on 8 matching bases. The germline V gene has CDR1 SNHLY and CDR2 FYNNEI. The CDR3 has 15 residues. Trimming cost V 1 base and J 8 bases, with 15 bases left between them. DNA for the CDR3: TGTGCCAGCAGTGAAGTACAGGGGGGGAGGTATGAGCAGTTCTTC. This codes for CASSEVQGGRYEQFF. Looking up the rest from reference TRBV2 and TRBJ2-1 gives the full variable domain: EPEVTQTPSHQVTQMGQEVILRCVPISNHLYFYWYRQILGQKVEFLVSFYNNEISEKSEIFDDQFSVERPDGSNFTLKIRSTKLEDSAMYFCASSEVQGGRYEQFFGPGTRLTVL.

The sample holds one count of this clone. The J gene is TRBJ2-1, the V gene TRBV19; 13 bases align to TRBD2. The trim removed 6 bases at V and 7 bases at J, leaving 3 bases unmatched. This CDR3 is 14 amino acids long. CDR1 and CDR2 from the germline V gene are LNHDA and SQIVND (reference sequence). The DNA of the CDR3 is TGTGCCAGTAGAGGGACTAGCGGGAATAATGAGCAGTTCTTC. Protein sequence: CASRGTSGNNEQFF.

This chain connects TRBV28 to TRBJ2-1, with TRBD2 identical over 7 bases. The CDR3 consists of 13 residues. Germline V CDR1 and CDR2: MDHEN, SYDVKM. Germline trimming cut 5 bases from V and 12 bases from J; bases unmatched to any gene: 10. The CDR3, as DNA: TGTGCCAGCAGTCGCCTAGCGGTTCAGGTGCAGTTCTTC. This sequence encodes CASSRLAVQVQFF. Supplemented by reference TRBV28 and TRBJ2-1, the full variable domain reads DVKVTQSSRYLVKRTGEKVFLECVQDMDHENMFWYRQDPGLGLRLIYFSYDVKMKEKGDIPEGYSVSREKKERFSLILESASTNQTSMYLCASSRLAVQVQFFGPGTRLTVL.

The chain has TRBV18 and TRBJ2-3; possible D gene TRBD1, 6 bases. Looked up from germline, CDR1 is KGHSH and CDR2 is LQKENI. This CDR3 comprises 13 residues. The V end was cut by 1 base, the J end by 7 bases, with 9 bases between. The CDR3 spells CASSPLRDNTQYF. The CDR3 nucleotides read TGTGCCAGCTCACCACTACGGGACAATACGCAGTATTTT.

J is TRBJ2-5 and V is TRBV7-2, with a weak D call TRBD2 (5 bases). Germline V lookup: CDR1 SGHTA, CDR2 FQGNSA. This CDR3 has 14 amino acids. Trimming took 2 bases from V and 2 from J, leaving 9 bases between them. CDR3 sequence reads: CASSLNGLQETQYF. The DNA of the CDR3 is TGTGCCAGCAGCTTAAATGGACTTCAAGAGACCCAGTACTTC.

This clone was found a few times. The chain is built from TRBV6-4 and TRBJ2-1, with 11 bases lining up with TRBD2. The germline V gene encodes CDR1 MRHNA and CDR2 SNTAGT. The CDR3 consists of 15 residues. V gave up 5 bases and J gave up 5 bases; unmatched junction bases: 5. Here the CDR3 DNA reads TGTGCCAGCAGTACCGGGACTAGCGGCCACAATGAGCAGTTCTTC. This sequence encodes CASSTGTSGHNEQFF.

The gene calls are TRBV23-1 and TRBJ2-3, with 8 bases that match TRBD2. TRBV23-1 counts as an open reading frame of uncertain function. This CDR3 is 15 amino acids long. Unmatched junction bases numbered 7, after V lost 8 bases and J lost 0 bases. CDR3 nucleotides: TGCGCCAGCGGCCCCGGGGGGGGAAGCACAGATACGCAGTATTTT. It is translated as CASGPGGGSTDTQYF.

J is TRBJ1-4 and V is TRBV5-4; D perhaps matches TRBD1 (5 bases). The CDR3 consists of 16 residues. Germline CDR1 and CDR2: SGHNT and YYREEE (reference sequence). V lost 0 bases, J lost 0 bases, and 9 bases lay in between. CDR3 bases: TGTGCCAGCAGCTTGGAGGGGCCTGCAACTAATGAAAAACTGTTTTTT. Protein product: CASSLEGPATNEKLFF.

The gene calls are TRBV7-9 and TRBJ2-7; the D gene is possibly TRBD2 (5 bases). This CDR3 is 16 amino acids long. Germline CDR1 is SEHNR and CDR2 is FQNEAQ (reference sequence). Trimming removed 6 bases from V and 1 base from J, with 19 bases in between. CDR3 DNA: TGTGCCAGCAGTCCCCGCTTGGCGGGCACTTCCTACGAGCAGTACTTC. This translates into CASSPRLAGTSYEQYF. The whole variable domain, filled in from reference TRBV7-9 and TRBJ2-7, reads DTGVSQNPRHKITKRGQNVTFRCDPISEHNRLYWYRQTLGQGPEFLTYFQNEAQLEKSRLLSDRFSAERPKGSFSTLEIQRTEQGDSAMYLCASSPRLAGTSYEQYFGPGTRLTVT.

The chain couples TRBV10-1 to TRBJ2-5; 9 bases match TRBD2. Trimming cost V 2 bases and J 4 bases; bases outside gene matches: 2. Germline assignment: CDR1 WNHNN and CDR2 SYGVQD (reference sequence). CDR3 length equals 14 residues. CDR3 sequence (DNA): TGCGCCAGCAGTGAGGCTAGCGGGACAGAGACCCAGTACTTC. This gives the protein CASSEASGTETQYF.

This chain links TRBV19 with TRBJ2-3, with D tentatively TRBD2 (6 bases). Germline CDR1 and CDR2: LNHDA and SQIVND (reference sequence). CDR3 size: 14 residues. The V end was cut by 6 bases, the J end by 2 bases, with 12 bases between. The CDR3 is CASRMRGFTDTQYF. The CDR3 coding sequence is TGTGCCAGTAGGATGCGGGGTTTCACAGATACGCAGTATTTT.

The chain carries TRBV2 and TRBJ2-7; D is ambiguous. V was clipped by 4 bases and J by 2 bases, with 9 bases between them. The CDR3 covers 13 residues. CDR1 and CDR2 from the germline V gene are SNHLY and FYNNEI. For the CDR3, the DNA is TGTGCCAGCAGTGCCAGTCCGCCCTACGAGCAGTACTTC. It specifies CASSASPPYEQYF.

The chain joins TRBV7-9 to TRBJ1-1; D remains ambiguous. CDR3 size: 13 residues. Trimming removed 5 bases at V and 5 bases at J, with 12 bases between. CDR1 and CDR2 (germline): SEHNR, FQNEAQ (reference sequence). DNA for the CDR3: TGTGCCAGCAGCAACGGAGGCTTGACTGAAGCTTTCTTT. Amino acids: CASSNGGLTEAFF. The variable domain in full, with the rest retrieved from reference TRBV7-9 and TRBJ1-1, is DTGVSQNPRHKITKRGQNVTFRCDPISEHNRLYWYRQTLGQGPEFLTYFQNEAQLEKSRLLSDRFSAERPKGSFSTLEIQRTEQGDSAMYLCASSNGGLTEAFFGQGTRLTVV.

The chain is built from TRBV27 and TRBJ2-1; 10 bases agree with TRBD2. The germline gives CDR1 MNHEY, CDR2 SMNVEV (reference sequence). The length of the CDR3 is 16 residues. After removal of 6 bases from V and 9 bases from J, the junction contained 14 bases not matched to a gene. The CDR3 reads CASSPRLSGREGEQFF. CDR3 coding DNA: TGTGCCAGCAGCCCTCGCCTGAGCGGGAGGGAGGGTGAGCAGTTCTTC.

The chain recombines TRBV10-3 with TRBJ2-5, with 13 positions matching TRBD2. After removal of 2 bases from V and 5 bases from J, the junction contained 14 bases not matched to a gene. This CDR3 is 19 amino acids long. Germline CDR1 reads ENHRY; CDR2 reads SYGVKD. The CDR3: CAISEGTSGKTGERETQYF. CDR3 nucleotides: TGTGCCATCAGTGAGGGGACTAGCGGGAAAACTGGAGAGCGGGAGACCCAGTACTTC.

The chain combines TRBV28 with TRBJ2-3, with TRBD2 matching over 12 bases. The germline V gene encodes CDR1 MDHEN and CDR2 SYDVKM. The CDR3 totals 19 residues. Germline trimming cut 6 bases from V and 0 bases from J; bases unmatched to any gene: 13. The CDR3 DNA sequence: TGTGCCAGCAGCCCCCAGGCTAGCGGGAGGGCCCCTAGCACAGATACGCAGTATTTT. It codes for CASSPQASGRAPSTDTQYF. The full variable domain, its missing parts supplied by reference TRBV28 and TRBJ2-3, is DVKVTQSSRYLVKRTGEKVFLECVQDMDHENMFWYRQDPGLGLRLIYFSYDVKMKEKGDIPEGYSVSREKKERFSLILESASTNQTSMYLCASSPQASGRAPSTDTQYFGPGTRLTVL.

The genes are TRBV6-1 and TRBJ1-4; D remains unclear. CDR1 and CDR2 from the germline V gene are MNHNS and SASEGT. There are 14 residues in the CDR3. Trimming pared 4 bases from V and 6 bases from J, leaving 12 bases between. The CDR3 sequence is CASSVDYSDEKLFF. CDR3 coding DNA: TGTGCCAGCAGTGTAGATTATTCCGATGAAAAACTGTTTTTT.